The sequence of this T cell receptor (beta chain) was determined in a study of vaccination and CD4 T cells after COVID-19. Study as a whole: The convalescents comprised six males and four females, two of them Hispanic. Treatment of control cultures consisted of a CEFX pool, an HIV-1 Nef pool, or no peptide. The study's findings and limits: For SARS-CoV-2-reactive clonotypes, the median went from about 22 to 38, a nonsignificant increase.

Cultured CD4+ T cell DNA underwent sequencing with the Oncomine TCR Beta short-read assay. A single record per CDR3 protein comes from TCRdb applying MiXCR to the PCR reads. The sample yields 20,000 to 25,000 distinct CDR3 sequences, roughly 33% seen once. To note about this clonotype: Its antigen remains unknown.

The CDR3 sequence is 14 residues long. Germline values: CDR1 LNHNV, CDR2 YYDKDF (reference sequence). V dropped 6 bases and J dropped 7 bases, with 19 bases sitting between them. The time point: late sampling 161 to 241 days after vaccination in a few convalescent patients. As to treatment: approximately 9-day PBMC culture with coronavirus spike peptide pools or control peptides (ViraFEST assay). ViraFEST sequenced TCRs after peptide-pool expansion of antigen-specific T cells. The sequences come from CD4+ T cells from blood, cultured in vitro, collected about 7 months after SARS-CoV-2 vaccination. This TCR was recovered from a human donor who had recovered from COVID-19. J is TRBJ2-7 and V is TRBV15; possibly TRBD2 for D (6 bases). DNA for the CDR3: TGTGCCACCAGGCTGATCGGGAGAAGTTTTGAGCAGTACTTC. This sequence encodes CATRLIGRSFEQYF.